The sequence of this TCR beta chain was determined in a study of siplizumab effects on memory and regulatory T cells. TCR templates, 75,000 to 100,000 per sample, were assayed. Using immunoSEQ multiplex PCR, the repertoire was profiled, and TCRdb retains in-frame clones only, with some absent. Altogether about 56,000 clones are present, around 98% being singletons, with the ten largest covering around 0.99%. With V trimmed by 7 bases and J by 2 bases, 1 base remained unmatched. CDR3 length equals 13 residues. Germline V gene data show CDR1 as LNHDA and CDR2 as SQIVND (reference sequence). The TCR originated in a human donor in good health. Sample: naive CD8+ T cells sorted from blood. V gene TRBV19 combines with J gene TRBJ2-7, with TRBD2 matching over 11 bases. The CDR3, as DNA: TGTGCCAGTACTAGCGGGAGGCCCTACGAGCAGTACTTC. This sequence encodes CASTSGRPYEQYF.